This paragraph reports one TCR beta chain. Its antigen is unknown. No quality values exist for individual bases; no much larger clone is one base distant. CDR1 and CDR2 are read off the germline V gene as MNHEY and SVGAGI. The germline ends are 15 bases apart after V is trimmed by 6 bases and J by 3 bases. Measured from the cysteine to the phenylalanine, the CDR3 is 14 residues long. Of all the DNA, just the CDR3 is kept, 42 bases in frame from base 1. The 35 to 40 donors, aged about 6 to 95 years, were systemically healthy Caucasian individuals from Russia. Ten milliliters of peripheral blood were drawn from each donor into EDTA-treated Vacutainer tubes. PBMCs were isolated by Ficoll-Paque density-gradient centrifugation, with at least 7 million obtained per sample. Total RNA was extracted from PBMCs with Trizol reagent, with at least 5.5 micrograms obtained per sample. Naive CD45RAhigh/CD27high T cell percentages were measured by flow cytometry on a PBMC aliquot from every donor.

The data stem from a study of blood T cells in healthy people across ages (dated by TCRdb to the mid-2010s). Regarding the complete study: Template switching captured roughly one uniquely barcoded TCR beta cDNA molecule per two T cells in model experiments. Using the same blood draw, the study looked at two additional independent replicas of 1 million unique cDNA reads for two donors, one aged 18 to 30 and the other aged 80 or older. To track age-related changes in TCR beta repertoire diversity, the study relied on deep sequencing normalized with unique cDNA molecular identifiers. Donors of different ages were randomly distributed across sequencing lanes to avoid experimental bias. The donors were split into four age groups: young (average 16 years), middle-aged (39), aged (more than 60) and long-lived (roughly 86).

Receptor amplification or capture employed 5' RACE. Sequencing took place on an Illumina HiSeq 2500. A second PCR of about 7 to 12 cycles was run with a J-beta primer mix and a sample-barcoded 5' primer. A template-switch 5' adaptor carrying 12 random nucleotides introduced a unique molecular identifier onto each TCR beta cDNA molecule. At least 2.5 million CDR3-containing paired-end reads were obtained from each sample. First-strand cDNA was synthesized from all RNA with the Mint cDNA synthesis kit, primed by a TRBC-specific oligonucleotide. After uracil-DNA glycosylase treatment, a first 18-cycle PCR used universal primers M1SS and BC2_uni_R on all cDNA. Processing in the source paper ran as follows. For normalization, 1 million high-quality reads were randomly selected from each sample, with every read carrying a distinct molecular identifier. Instead of being binned into consensus sequences, reads with shared molecular identifiers were discarded. CDR3 identification, clonotype clustering and error correction used MiTCR with a Q25 quality threshold and the strictest error-elimination algorithm. A nonparametric unseen species model using Euler transformation provided a lower-bound estimate of total TCR beta diversity. The public reads were quality trimmed at Q25 with fastp and then assembled into clones with MiXCR by TCRdb, keeping productive beta chains. Rows with one shared CDR3 protein collapse into an entry with the most common genes and DNA. The authors' filters were not applied to this entry. Present in this sample are hundreds of thousands of distinct CDR3 sequences, more than 50% of which were seen just once. The top ten hold 20% to 30% of the sample.

Points the paper makes about the study in general: Compared with the aged group, more naive CD4+ T cells, fewer expanded clones and increased TCR diversity were shown by the long-lived group, suggesting age selection. Donor CMV infection status was unknown, potentially confounding age-related changes in expanded clonotypes. There was a strong correlation between observed TCR beta diversity and the percentage of naive T cells measured by flow cytometry. Estimates of total diversity from one million sequenced T cells were regarded as lower bounds and underestimates. Observed TCR beta diversity per million T cells fell roughly linearly with age, and a significant reduction was already apparent by age around 44. Bulk unsorted PBMC profiling prevented conclusive comparison of naive and antigen-experienced compartments.

The sequence was collected from a man in his forties in good health. Recombination joined TRBV6-5 with TRBJ2-7; the D gene is perhaps TRBD1, from 6 matching bases. The sequenced sample was blood. The CDR3 region: CASSITGPDYEQYF. The sequence in DNA is TGTGCCAGCAGCATAACAGGGCCGGACTACGAGCAGTACTTC.